The TCR beta chain under discussion was sequenced for a study of blood T cell repertoires in COVID-19. Germline CDR1 reads KGHSH; CDR2 reads LQKENI. With 2 bases removed from V and 0 bases from J, the gap between germline ends came to 8 bases. The CDR3 spans 15 residues. Data came from immunoSEQ multiplex PCR; TCRdb stores just in-frame clones and leaves some out. The sample shows 350,000 to 400,000 clones, 88% of them seen only once. The sequence was obtained from a woman aged 30 to 39 with acute COVID-19. This chain links TRBV18 with TRBJ1-3; D possibly corresponds to TRBD1 (5 bases). Sequenced sample: PBMCs or T cells enriched from blood (not recorded which). DNA for the CDR3: TGTGCCAGCTCACCAGGGACTGACTCTGGAAACACCATATATTTT. This gives the protein CASSPGTDSGNTIYF.